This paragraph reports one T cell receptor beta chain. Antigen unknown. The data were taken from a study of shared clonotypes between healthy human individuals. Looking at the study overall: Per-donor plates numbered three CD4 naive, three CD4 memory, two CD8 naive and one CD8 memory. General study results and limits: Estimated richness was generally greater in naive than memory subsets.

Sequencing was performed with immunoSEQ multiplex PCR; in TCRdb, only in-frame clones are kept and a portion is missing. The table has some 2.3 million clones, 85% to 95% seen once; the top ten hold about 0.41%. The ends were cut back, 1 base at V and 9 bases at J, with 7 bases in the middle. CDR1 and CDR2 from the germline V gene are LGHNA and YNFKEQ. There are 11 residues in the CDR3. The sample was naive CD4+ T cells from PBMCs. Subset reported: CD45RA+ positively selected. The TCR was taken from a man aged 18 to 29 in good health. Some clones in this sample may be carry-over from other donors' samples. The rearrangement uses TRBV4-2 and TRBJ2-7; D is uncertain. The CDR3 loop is CASSQANRQYF. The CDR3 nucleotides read TGTGCCAGCAGCCAAGCGAATAGGCAGTACTTC.